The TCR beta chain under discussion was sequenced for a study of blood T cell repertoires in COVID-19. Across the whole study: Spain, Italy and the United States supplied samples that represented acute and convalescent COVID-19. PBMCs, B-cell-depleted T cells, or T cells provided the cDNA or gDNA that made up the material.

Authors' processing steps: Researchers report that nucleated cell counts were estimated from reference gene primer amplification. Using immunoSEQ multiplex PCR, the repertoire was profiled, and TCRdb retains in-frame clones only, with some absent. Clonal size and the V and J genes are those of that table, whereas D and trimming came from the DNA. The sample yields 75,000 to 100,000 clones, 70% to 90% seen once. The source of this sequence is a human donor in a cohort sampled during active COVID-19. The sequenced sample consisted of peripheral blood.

Here the CDR3 DNA reads TGTGCCAGCAGCCAAGATACGGGGCGCGGGGGGAATTCACCCCTCCACTTT. It specifies CASSQDTGRGGNSPLHF. This sequence joins TRBV4-2 and TRBJ1-6, with a possible D match to TRBD1 (5 bases). V lost 0 bases to trimming and J lost 7 bases, with 16 bases between them. The V gene's germline CDR1 is LGHNA and CDR2 YNFKEQ. This CDR3 has 17 amino acids.